This T cell receptor beta chain originates from a study of T cells in Graves' hyperthyroidism and ophthalmopathy. The sample holds many counts of this clonotype. RNA transcripts were the template for amplifying TCR beta CDR3 regions. HTBI primers were employed in a first-round RT-PCR of the TCR CDR3. TCRdb passed the multiplex PCR reads through MiXCR, listing each CDR3 protein once. The sample lists roughly 170,000 distinct CDR3 sequences, approximately 15% occurring once. The germline CDR1 and CDR2 sequences are MNHNS and SASEGT. V was trimmed by 7 bases and J by 5 bases, leaving 23 bases between them. The CDR3 spans 16 residues.

Sequenced input: blood. The sequence was collected from a woman aged 45-65 years with Graves' hyperthyroidism. This chain links TRBV6-1 with TRBJ1-1, with D possibly being TRBD1 (5 bases). The chain's CDR3 is CASIPPTGRDVTEAFF. The CDR3 nucleotides are TGTGCCAGCATCCCACCCACGGGCAGGGACGTGACTGAAGCTTTCTTT.